Below are 17 T cell receptor beta chains sequenced from a single sample in a study of control samples from healthy donors and cancer patients (dated by TCRdb to 2020 to 2022). Receptors were amplified or captured by the immunoSEQ multiplex PCR assay. Drawn from immuneACCESS, this table holds only the in-frame rearrangements with V and J called that TCRdb kept. Clones are partly lost; checked studies trace under half to an unresolved V gene and leave the rest unexplained. For this sample there are roughly 94,000 clones; 84% appear just once. Under 40% of the sample rests with the top ten. Sample: PBMCs. These TCRs come from a man in his 70s with lung cancer.

V usage is TRBV4-1 and J usage is TRBJ1-4; D gene ambiguous. The germline V gene has CDR1 MGHRA and CDR2 YSYEKL. Trimming removed 4 bases at V and 4 bases at J, with 13 bases between. This CDR3 comprises 15 residues. This chain's CDR3 is CASSPSGGLNEKLFF. DNA of the CDR3: TGCGCCAGCAGCCCCTCCGGTGGACTTAATGAAAAACTGTTTTTT.

CDR3 protein: CAWSSSGGGYEQYF. The CDR3 DNA is TGTGCCTGGAGTAGCTCGGGCGGGGGCTACGAGCAGTACTTC. The chain uses TRBV30 and TRBJ2-7; 7 nucleotides agree with TRBD2. The ends lost 2 bases at V and 3 bases at J; junction bases unmatched: 7. The germline V gene encodes CDR1 GTSNPN and CDR2 SVGIG (reference sequence). This CDR3 is built from 14 residues.

The chain recombines TRBV6-1 with TRBJ1-1; unclear D gene. V lost 2 bases to trimming and J lost 1 base, with 11 bases between them. The CDR3 has 15 amino acids. Per germline, CDR1 MNHNS and CDR2 SASEGT. This CDR3 reads CASSELTGGNTEAFF. For the CDR3, the DNA is TGTGCCAGCAGTGAACTCACGGGTGGGAACACTGAAGCTTTCTTT.

This clone has only one observation. The V and J genes are TRBV7-2 and TRBJ1-4, with TRBD1 matching over 9 bases. This CDR3 has 15 amino acids. Trimming at V came to 1 base and at J to 8 bases, leaving 5 bases not matched to a gene. Per the germline V gene, CDR1 is SGHTA and CDR2 is FQGNSA. This CDR3 reads CASSLGTGAPEKLFF. The CDR3 bases are TGTGCCAGCAGCTTAGGGACAGGGGCCCCCGAAAAACTGTTTTTT.

This clone was seen a few times. The identical CDR3 is also encoded by other nucleotide sequences in the sample. This chain joins TRBV5-1 and TRBJ2-7; D perhaps matches TRBD2 (7 bases). The germline V and J ends were trimmed by 1 base and 2 bases, with 19 bases remaining between them. The CDR3 has 17 amino acids. Germline CDR1 SGHRS, CDR2 YFSETQ. For the CDR3, the DNA is TGCGCCAGCAGCTTGTTTCATGGGGGGGCGGGGGCCTACGAGCAGTACTTC. Protein: CASSLFHGGAGAYEQYF.

J is TRBJ2-1 and V is TRBV9; D remains ambiguous. This CDR3 is built from 15 residues. The germline CDR1 and CDR2 sequences are SGDLS and YYNGEE. The V end was cut by 3 bases, the J end by 6 bases, with 16 bases between. The CDR3 loop reads CASSEDGTLFNEQFF. The CDR3 DNA reads as TGTGCCAGCAGCGAGGACGGAACCTTATTCAATGAGCAGTTCTTC.

The V gene is TRBV21-1, the J gene TRBJ1-2. TRBV21-1 counts as a pseudogene. The CDR3 extends over 12 amino acids. DNA for the CDR3: TGTGCCAGCAGCGACGATCTGCGTGGCTACACCTTC. This gives the protein CASSDDLRGYTF.

The count of this clone is one. CDR3 in DNA: TGTGCCACCAGCACCCGGGACAGGGCTAAAGCTAACTATGGCTACACCTTC. It yields the protein CATSTRDRAKANYGYTF. This rearrangement joins TRBV15 to TRBJ1-2; TRBD1 aligns across 9 bases. V was clipped by 4 bases and J by 0 bases; unmatched bases: 9. The CDR3 sequence is 17 residues long. Germline V CDR1 and CDR2: LNHNV, YYDKDF (reference sequence).

The rearrangement uses TRBV28 and TRBJ1-1; TRBD1 might be the D (5 bases). From germline, CDR1 is MDHEN and CDR2 SYDVKM. The CDR3 runs 15 residues. The V end lost 5 bases, the J end lost 0 bases, and 13 bases lay between the germline ends. The CDR3 loop is CASSPPPGLNTEAFF. DNA for the CDR3: TGTGCCAGCAGTCCCCCGCCAGGGCTGAACACTGAAGCTTTCTTT.

The CDR3 sequence: CSARGYGYTF. The CDR3 DNA follows: TGCAGTGCTCGGGGGTATGGCTACACCTTC. The V call is TRBV20-1, the J call TRBJ1-2, with D perhaps matching TRBD1 (5 bases). Trimming removed 5 bases at V and 5 bases at J, with 6 bases between. CDR3 length equals 10 residues. From germline, CDR1 is DFQATT and CDR2 SNEGSKA (reference sequence).

The gene calls are TRBV7-6 and TRBJ1-4; D unclear. Per germline, CDR1 SGHVS and CDR2 FNYEAQ. This CDR3 contains 18 residues. V was shortened by 4 bases and J by 0 bases, with 18 bases between the two germline ends. The CDR3 is CASSSILSGRATNEKLFF. The CDR3 DNA reads TGTGCCAGCAGCTCGATACTCTCTGGACGAGCAACTAATGAAAAACTGTTTTTT.

The count of this clone is one. The genes are TRBV6-2 or TRBV6-3 and TRBJ2-1; TRBD1 aligns across 9 bases. J was trimmed by 4 bases and V by 6 bases; bases with no gene match: 10. CDR1 and CDR2 (germline): MNHEY, SVGEGT. CDR3 size: 16 residues. CDR3 region: CASSRPGTGLYNEQFF. The CDR3 region has the DNA TGTGCCAGCAGCCGACCCGGGACAGGGTTGTACAATGAGCAGTTCTTC.

V gene TRBV9 combines with J gene TRBJ1-1; D is perhaps TRBD1 (5 bases). CDR3 length: 16 residues. Germline CDR1 reads SGDLS; CDR2 reads YYNGEE. The V end lost 3 bases, the J end lost 3 bases, and 18 bases lay between the germline ends. The CDR3 DNA sequence: TGTGCCAGCAGCGCGCGACAGTCCAGGAGGGACACTGAAGCTTTCTTT. The encoded protein is CASSARQSRRDTEAFF.

The chain is built from TRBV5-1 and TRBJ2-3; D tentatively fits TRBD1 or TRBD2 (5 bases each). Looked up from germline, CDR1 is SGHRS and CDR2 is YFSETQ. The CDR3 covers 16 residues. The V end lost 4 bases, the J end lost 3 bases, and 18 bases lay between the germline ends. In DNA, the CDR3 is TGCGCCAGCAGCCCTAATGGGGGATTCGGGACAGATACGCAGTATTTT. Amino acid sequence: CASSPNGGFGTDTQYF.

Written as DNA, the CDR3 is TGCGCCAGCAGCTACGGCGGGGGGAACTATGGCTACACCTTC. Protein: CASSYGGGNYGYTF. This sequence joins TRBV5-1 and TRBJ1-2; maybe TRBD1 (5 bases). This CDR3 region has 14 residues. CDR1 and CDR2 (germline): SGHRS, YFSETQ. The V end was cut by 3 bases, the J end by 2 bases, with 11 bases between.

V is TRBV5-8 and J is TRBJ1-5; D gene uncertain. CDR3 size: 17 residues. CDR1 SGHTS and CDR2 YDEGEE come from the germline V gene. Trimming took 0 bases from V and 3 from J, leaving 16 bases between them. The CDR3 region is CASSLAHIRVNNQPQHF. The CDR3, as DNA: TGTGCCAGCAGCTTGGCCCATATTCGGGTCAACAATCAGCCCCAGCATTTT.

The chain links TRBV29-1 to TRBJ2-7; D not resolved. Germline CDR1 reads SQVTM; CDR2 reads ANQGSEA. This CDR3 contains 10 residues. V dropped 5 bases and J dropped 4 bases, with 6 bases sitting between them. CDR3 in amino acids: CSVTAYEQYF. CDR3 bases: TGCAGCGTTACAGCTTACGAGCAGTACTTC.